A single sample is the source of the 24 T cell receptor beta chains below, sequenced in a study of T cell responses to AZD1222 COVID-19 vaccine. Sequencing was performed with immunoSEQ multiplex PCR; in TCRdb, only in-frame clones are kept and a portion is missing. The sample shows around 100,000 clones, over 80% of them seen only once. The sequencing used peripheral blood, collected on day 0 of AZD1222 vaccination. The receptor source for this set is an adult in good health.

The V call is TRBV28, the J call TRBJ2-5, with 8 positions matching TRBD1. CDR3 size: 15 residues. Per germline, CDR1 MDHEN and CDR2 SYDVKM. Trimming at V came to 4 bases and at J to 1 base, leaving 5 bases not matched to a gene. CDR3 sequence: CASSYQGAGQETQYF. As DNA, the CDR3 is TGTGCCAGCAGTTACCAGGGGGCAGGCCAAGAGACCCAGTACTTC.

This clone was seen just once. The rearrangement uses TRBV2 and TRBJ1-2, with 8 bases identical to TRBD1. CDR3 size: 14 residues. The germline gives CDR1 SNHLY, CDR2 FYNNEI. With V trimmed by 8 bases and J by 3 bases, 8 bases remained unmatched. The CDR3 region is CASGGQGGDYGYTF. The DNA for the CDR3 is TGTGCCAGCGGAGGACAGGGCGGGGACTATGGCTACACCTTC.

V gene TRBV9 combines with J gene TRBJ2-7, with D possibly being TRBD1 (6 bases). Trimming shortened V by 4 bases and J by 0 bases, and 11 bases separated the two germline ends. This CDR3 has 14 residues. Germline CDR1 is SGDLS and CDR2 is YYNGEE. The CDR3, as DNA: TGTGCCAGCAGCCCCAACAGGGCCTCCTACGAGCAGTACTTC. Translated: CASSPNRASYEQYF.

The rearrangement links TRBV10-3 to TRBJ1-1, with 8 bases aligning to TRBD1. CDR3 length equals 14 residues. Germline trimming cut 6 bases from V and 2 bases from J; bases unmatched to any gene: 5. The germline V gene has CDR1 ENHRY and CDR2 SYGVKD. CDR3 protein: CAISWTGSNTEAFF. CDR3 DNA: TGTGCCATCAGCTGGACAGGGAGTAACACTGAAGCTTTCTTT.

V is TRBV6-6 and J is TRBJ1-6; perhaps TRBD1 as D (5 bases). This CDR3 region has 15 residues. The V end was cut by 5 bases, the J end by 6 bases, with 14 bases between. Germline V gene lookup returns CDR1 MNHNY and CDR2 SVGAGI (reference sequence). The CDR3 nucleotides are TGTGCCAGCAGTAGCAGCGGGGGGGGTAATTCACCCCTCCACTTT. It translates to CASSSSGGGNSPLHF.

The chain joins TRBV3-1 (or the pseudogene TRBV3-2) to TRBJ2-3; D is undetermined. The germline V and J ends were trimmed by 5 bases and 6 bases, with 21 bases remaining between them. The germline V gene has CDR1 LGHDT and CDR2 YNNKEL (reference sequence). This CDR3 is built from 16 residues. CDR3 amino acids: CASSNKGARERDTQYF. The CDR3 DNA is TGTGCCAGCAGCAATAAGGGCGCCCGCGAGAGGGATACGCAGTATTTT.

There are many counts of this clone. The genes are TRBV7-8 and TRBJ2-6, with D uncertain. The CDR3 covers 17 residues. With 2 bases removed from V and 0 bases from J, the gap between germline ends came to 11 bases. The V gene's germline CDR1 is SGHVS and CDR2 FQNEAQ. The CDR3 loop reads CASSLKTQDSGANVLTF. The CDR3 bases are TGTGCCAGCAGCTTAAAAACGCAGGACTCTGGGGCCAACGTCCTGACTTTC.

The chain combines TRBV29-1 with TRBJ1-5, with 12 bases fitting TRBD1. Trimming cost V 6 bases and J 4 bases; bases outside gene matches: 4. Germline CDR1 SQVTM, CDR2 ANQGSEA. This CDR3 spans 14 amino acids. Written as DNA, the CDR3 is TGCAGCGTGGTGGGACAGGGGGCGAATCAGCCCCAGCATTTT. This sequence encodes CSVVGQGANQPQHF.

The table lists this clone with a count of one. J is TRBJ2-2 and V is TRBV7-2, with 11 bases that match TRBD2. Germline CDR1 is SGHTA and CDR2 is FQGNSA. CDR3 length: 18 amino acids. With V trimmed by 0 bases and J by 9 bases, 12 bases remained unmatched. CDR3 residues: CASSLAWGSGGAARELFF. CDR3 coding DNA: TGTGCCAGCAGCTTAGCGTGGGGTAGCGGGGGGGCCGCTAGGGAGCTGTTTTTT. Looking up the rest from reference TRBV7-2 and TRBJ2-2 gives the full variable domain: GAGVSQSPSNKVTEKGKDVELRCDPISGHTALYWYRQSLGQGLEFLIYFQGNSAPDKSGLPSDRFSAERTGGSVSTLTIQRTQQEDSAVYLCASSLAWGSGGAARELFFGEGSRLTVL.

The chain employs TRBV18 and TRBJ1-1; 7 bases fit TRBD1. The germline V gene has CDR1 KGHSH and CDR2 LQKENI. The V gene end was trimmed by 1 base and the J gene end by 4 bases; junction bases not matched to a gene: 3. The CDR3 extends over 14 amino acids. The CDR3 DNA reads as TGTGCCAGCTCACCACGGGCAGGGGGCACTGAAGCTTTCTTT. Amino acids: CASSPRAGGTEAFF. The whole variable domain, remainder taken from reference TRBV18 and TRBJ1-1, is NAGVMQNPRHLVRRRGQEARLRCSPMKGHSHVYWYRQLPEEGLKFMVYLQKENIIDESGMPKERFSAEFPKEGPSILRIQQVVRGDSAAYFCASSPRAGGTEAFFGQGTRLTVV.

This chain joins TRBV18 and TRBJ1-4, with D tentatively TRBD1 (6 bases). Germline CDR1 is KGHSH and CDR2 is LQKENI. The V and J ends lost 2 bases and 10 bases respectively, with 14 bases between them. The CDR3 runs to 14 residues. DNA for the CDR3: TGTGCCAGCTCACCAGCAGGGGCCCGTGTAAAACTGTTTTTT. Amino acid sequence: CASSPAGARVKLFF.

The rearrangement links TRBV11-1 to TRBJ2-7; D remains unclear. The CDR3 has 13 amino acids. Looked up from germline, CDR1 is SGHAT and CDR2 is FQDESV (reference sequence). Trimming removed 1 base from V and 5 bases from J, with 9 bases in between. The CDR3 reads CASSLVITNEQYF. As DNA, the CDR3 is TGTGCCAGCAGCTTAGTTATAACGAACGAGCAGTACTTC.

The V and J genes are TRBV28 and TRBJ2-7; D unclear. V was cut by 5 bases and J by 2 bases, with 10 bases left in between. Germline V CDR1 and CDR2: MDHEN, SYDVKM. The CDR3 is 13 amino acids. The CDR3 sequence is CASSRVLPYEQYF. CDR3 coding DNA: TGTGCCAGCAGTCGGGTACTACCCTACGAGCAGTACTTC.

This rearrangement joins TRBV27 to TRBJ1-5, with unresolved D. The CDR3 consists of 14 residues. Trimming cost V 3 bases and J 3 bases, with 9 bases left between them. The V gene's germline CDR1 is MNHEY and CDR2 SMNVEV (reference sequence). CDR3: CASSFREPNQPQHF. Written as DNA, the CDR3 is TGTGCCAGCAGTTTCCGAGAGCCCAATCAGCCCCAGCATTTT.

The V and J genes are TRBV27 and TRBJ2-1, with unresolved D. The CDR3 is made up of 14 amino acids. Germline V gene lookup returns CDR1 MNHEY and CDR2 SMNVEV (reference sequence). V gave up 5 bases and J gave up 8 bases, with 16 bases separating them. The CDR3 loop is CASSAHMDPYEQFF. The CDR3 nucleotides are TGTGCCAGCAGTGCCCACATGGACCCCTATGAGCAGTTCTTC.

The gene calls are TRBV15 and TRBJ2-3; D unclear. The CDR3 is 12 residues long. Germline-derived CDR1 and CDR2 are LNHNV and YYDKDF (reference sequence). Trimming took 5 bases from V and 2 from J, leaving 5 bases between them. CDR3 DNA: TGTGCCACCAGCCGGTACACAGATACGCAGTATTTT. Translation gives CATSRYTDTQYF.

CDR3 region: CASSETGGGGYTF. CDR3 coding DNA: TGTGCCAGCAGTGAAACAGGGGGCGGAGGCTACACCTTC. The chain uses TRBV6-1 and TRBJ1-2, with 9 bases that match TRBD1. The CDR3 spans 13 residues. Germline loops: CDR1 MNHNS, CDR2 SASEGT. V trimming: 2 bases; J trimming: 8 bases; junction bases outside the gene matches: 3.

The chain combines TRBV5-4 with TRBJ1-5; TRBD1 might be the D (5 bases). Germline V gene lookup returns CDR1 SGHNT and CDR2 YYREEE (reference sequence). The CDR3 totals 14 residues. V was clipped by 0 bases and J by 1 base, with 5 bases between them. The CDR3 nucleotides are TGTGCCAGCAGCTTGGCAGGGAGCAATCAGCCCCAGCATTTT. Amino acids: CASSLAGSNQPQHF.

The CDR3 here is CASIQGLQQPQHF. In DNA form, the CDR3 reads TGTGCCAGCATACAGGGTCTCCAGCAGCCCCAGCATTTT. The chain uses TRBV2 and TRBJ1-5, with D perhaps matching TRBD1 (6 bases). This CDR3 has 13 amino acids. The germline CDR1 and CDR2 sequences are SNHLY and FYNNEI. V lost 7 bases to trimming and J lost 7 bases, with 14 bases between them.

The V call is TRBV7-2, the J call TRBJ1-5, with D perhaps TRBD1 (5 bases). From germline, CDR1 is SGHTA and CDR2 FQGNSA. The CDR3 sequence is 16 residues long. V dropped 5 bases and J dropped 1 base, with 15 bases sitting between them. CDR3 residues: CASSRIGGGSNQPQHF. CDR3 sequence (DNA): TGTGCCAGCAGCCGCATCGGGGGAGGGAGCAATCAGCCCCAGCATTTT.

Here the CDR3 reads CATSWEKGWTEAFF. The CDR3 DNA reads as TGTGCCACCAGCTGGGAAAAGGGATGGACTGAAGCTTTCTTT. This chain links TRBV15 with TRBJ1-1; no firm D call. Trimming removed 5 bases at V and 5 bases at J, with 15 bases between. The CDR3 extends over 14 amino acids. Germline V gene lookup returns CDR1 LNHNV and CDR2 YYDKDF (reference sequence).

The chain joins TRBV29-1 to TRBJ2-7; 7 bases agree with TRBD1. Germline V gene sequence: CDR1 SQVTM, CDR2 ANQGSEA. The trim removed 3 bases at V and 2 bases at J, leaving 4 bases unmatched. The CDR3 extends over 13 amino acids. As DNA, the CDR3 is TGCAGCGTTGAGGGACAGAGTACCTACGAGCAGTACTTC. Its protein product is CSVEGQSTYEQYF.

This clone showed up just a few times. The chain uses TRBV2 and TRBJ2-7; a weak D match, TRBD2 (5 bases). Germline-derived CDR1 and CDR2 are SNHLY and FYNNEI. The ends were cut back, 7 bases at V and 4 bases at J, with 11 bases in the middle. This CDR3 spans 12 amino acids. CDR3 in amino acids: CASIPGEYEQYF. The CDR3 DNA reads TGTGCCAGCATCCCCGGGGAGTACGAGCAGTACTTC.

The chain uses TRBV28 and TRBJ1-5; 10 bases map to TRBD1. V shed 8 bases, J shed 5 bases, and the junction held 3 bases outside the gene matches. Germline V CDR1 and CDR2: MDHEN, SYDVKM. The CDR3 contains 13 residues. The chain's CDR3 is CASGTGVYQPQHF. CDR3 DNA sequence: TGTGCCAGCGGGACAGGGGTATATCAGCCCCAGCATTTT.